The T cell receptor beta chain described here comes from a study of Graves' ophthalmopathy and Graves' hyperthyroidism. Study-wide results and limits: Also, most clonotypes expanded in the thyroid above 0.001 frequency appeared in blood.

Each diagnosis was determined on the basis of clinical symptoms, serum thyroxine, TRAb, thyroid ultrasound and orbital computed tomography. CDR3 regions of TCR beta were amplified from RNA transcripts. The first round was an RT-PCR with HTBI primers, and the second round was a multiplex PCR. TCRdb ran MiXCR on the multiplex PCR reads and lists one entry per CDR3 protein. The table records 900,000 to 1,200,000 distinct CDR3 sequences, around a third of them present only once. V lost 5 bases and J lost 3; bases outside the gene matches: 11. CDR3 length: 17 amino acids. Germline V CDR1 and CDR2: SEHNR, FQNEAQ (reference sequence). This clonotype was found a few times. No antigen is known for it.

Material: peripheral blood or thyroid tissue (not recorded which). The receptor was isolated from an adult man with Graves' hyperthyroidism. V is TRBV7-9 and J is TRBJ1-5, with 9 bases fitting TRBD1. Here the CDR3 reads CASSPEWTGDSNQPQHF. CDR3 nucleotides: TGTGCCAGCAGCCCTGAATGGACAGGGGATTCCAATCAGCCCCAGCATTTT.